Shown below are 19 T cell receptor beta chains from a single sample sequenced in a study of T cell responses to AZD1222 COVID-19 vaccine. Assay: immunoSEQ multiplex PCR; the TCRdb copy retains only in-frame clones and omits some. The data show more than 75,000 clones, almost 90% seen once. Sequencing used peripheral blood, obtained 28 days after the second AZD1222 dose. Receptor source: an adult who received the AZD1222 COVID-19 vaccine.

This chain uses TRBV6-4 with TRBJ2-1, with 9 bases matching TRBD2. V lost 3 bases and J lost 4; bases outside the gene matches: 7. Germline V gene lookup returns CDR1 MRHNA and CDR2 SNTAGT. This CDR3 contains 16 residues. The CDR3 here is CASSEAGGLGYNEQFF. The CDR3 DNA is TGTGCCAGCAGTGAGGCGGGAGGGTTGGGATACAATGAGCAGTTCTTC.

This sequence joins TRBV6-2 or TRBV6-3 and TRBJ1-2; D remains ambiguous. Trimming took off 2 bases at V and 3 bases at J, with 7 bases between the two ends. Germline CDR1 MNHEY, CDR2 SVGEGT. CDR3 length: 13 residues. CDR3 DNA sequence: TGTGCCAGCAGTTACGGCGGATACTATGGCTACACCTTC. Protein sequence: CASSYGGYYGYTF.

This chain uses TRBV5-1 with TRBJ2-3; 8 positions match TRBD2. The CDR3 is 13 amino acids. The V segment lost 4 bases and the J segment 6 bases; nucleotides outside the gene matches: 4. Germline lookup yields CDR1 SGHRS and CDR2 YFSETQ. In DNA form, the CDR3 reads TGCGCCAGCAGCGACCCGGGAGGGGATACGCAGTATTTT. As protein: CASSDPGGDTQYF.

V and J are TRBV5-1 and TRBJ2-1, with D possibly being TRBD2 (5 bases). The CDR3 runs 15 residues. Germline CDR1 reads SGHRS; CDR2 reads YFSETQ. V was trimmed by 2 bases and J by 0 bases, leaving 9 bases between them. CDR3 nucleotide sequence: TGCGCCAGCAGCTTAACTACTAGCTCCTACAATGAGCAGTTCTTC. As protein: CASSLTTSSYNEQFF.

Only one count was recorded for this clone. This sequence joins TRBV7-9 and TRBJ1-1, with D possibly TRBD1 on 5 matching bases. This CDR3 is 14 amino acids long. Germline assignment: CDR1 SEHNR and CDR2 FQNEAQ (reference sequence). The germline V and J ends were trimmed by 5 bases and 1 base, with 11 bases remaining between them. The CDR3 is CASSTRQKNTEAFF. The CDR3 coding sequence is TGTGCCAGCAGCACACGACAGAAGAACACTGAAGCTTTCTTT.

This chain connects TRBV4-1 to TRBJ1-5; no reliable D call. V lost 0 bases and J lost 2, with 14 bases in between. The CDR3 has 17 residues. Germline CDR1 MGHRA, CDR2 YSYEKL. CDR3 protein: CASSQDGPTMGNQPQHF. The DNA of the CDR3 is TGCGCCAGCAGCCAAGATGGTCCCACAATGGGCAATCAGCCCCAGCATTTT.

CDR3 coding DNA: TGTGCCAGCAGTTACCGAATGGGGGTTTCAGCTAGTAGCAATCAGCCCCAGCATTTT. Translated, it gives CASSYRMGVSASSNQPQHF. The chain has TRBV6-2 or TRBV6-3 and TRBJ1-5; tentative D call: TRBD1 (5 bases). The germline gives CDR1 MNHEY, CDR2 SVGEGT. V was pared by 2 bases and J by 0 bases, with 20 bases between. This CDR3 region has 19 residues.

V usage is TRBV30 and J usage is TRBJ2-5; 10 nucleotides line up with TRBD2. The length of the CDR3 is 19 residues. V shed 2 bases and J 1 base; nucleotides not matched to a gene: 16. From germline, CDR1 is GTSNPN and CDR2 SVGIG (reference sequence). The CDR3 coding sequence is TGTGCCTGGAGTTATGGGTGGGCTAGCGGGAGCCTTACCCAAGAGACCCAGTACTTC. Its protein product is CAWSYGWASGSLTQETQYF. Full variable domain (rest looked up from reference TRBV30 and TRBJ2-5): SQTIHQWPATLVQPVGSPLSLECTVEGTSNPNLYWYRQAAGRGLQLLFYSVGIGQISSEVPQNLSASRPQDRQFILSSKKLLLSDSGFYLCAWSYGWASGSLTQETQYFGPGTRLLVL.

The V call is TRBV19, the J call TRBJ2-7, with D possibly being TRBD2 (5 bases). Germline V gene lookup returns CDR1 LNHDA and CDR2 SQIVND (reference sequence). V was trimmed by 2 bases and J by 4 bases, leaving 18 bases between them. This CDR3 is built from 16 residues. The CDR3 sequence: CASSIFFTGRNYEQYF. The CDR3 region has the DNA TGTGCCAGTAGTATATTTTTCACGGGAAGAAATTACGAGCAGTACTTC.

Written as DNA, the CDR3 is TGTGCCAGCAGTCCATACAGGAATCAGCCCCAGCATTTT. Its protein product is CASSPYRNQPQHF. J is TRBJ1-5 and V is TRBV6-5; possible D gene TRBD1, 5 bases. V gave up 5 bases and J gave up 4 bases, with 9 bases separating them. The CDR3 runs 13 residues. Germline-derived CDR1 and CDR2 are MNHEY and SVGAGI.

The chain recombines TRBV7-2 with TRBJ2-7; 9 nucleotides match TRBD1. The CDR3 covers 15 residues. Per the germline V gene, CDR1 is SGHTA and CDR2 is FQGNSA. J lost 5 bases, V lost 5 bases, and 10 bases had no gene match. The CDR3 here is CASSAAGQGMHEQYF. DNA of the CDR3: TGTGCCAGCAGCGCGGCTGGACAGGGGATGCACGAGCAGTACTTC. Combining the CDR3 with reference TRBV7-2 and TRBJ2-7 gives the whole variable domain GAGVSQSPSNKVTEKGKDVELRCDPISGHTALYWYRQSLGQGLEFLIYFQGNSAPDKSGLPSDRFSAERTGGSVSTLTIQRTQQEDSAVYLCASSAAGQGMHEQYFGPGTRLTVT.

CDR3 residues: CASSQDRASGRGSYEQYF. CDR3 nucleotide sequence: TGTGCCAGCAGCCAAGATCGGGCTAGCGGGAGAGGTTCCTACGAGCAGTACTTC. The V gene is TRBV4-2, the J gene TRBJ2-7; TRBD2 matches 10 bases. The junction had 9 bases not matched to a gene; V was cut back by 0 bases and J by 1 base. Germline loops: CDR1 LGHNA, CDR2 YNFKEQ. CDR3 size: 18 residues.

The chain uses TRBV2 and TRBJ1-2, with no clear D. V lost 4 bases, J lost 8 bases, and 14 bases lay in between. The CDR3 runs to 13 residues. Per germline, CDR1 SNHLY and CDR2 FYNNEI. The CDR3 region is CASSAMEFDGYTF. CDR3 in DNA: TGTGCCAGCAGTGCTATGGAATTCGACGGCTACACCTTC.

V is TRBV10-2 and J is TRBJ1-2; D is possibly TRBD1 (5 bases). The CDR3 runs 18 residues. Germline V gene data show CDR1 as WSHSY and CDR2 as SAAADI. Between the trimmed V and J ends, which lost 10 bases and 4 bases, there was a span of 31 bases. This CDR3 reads CATRAFWDLQRYPYGYTF. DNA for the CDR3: TGCGCCACCAGAGCTTTTTGGGACCTCCAGCGGTACCCCTATGGCTACACCTTC.

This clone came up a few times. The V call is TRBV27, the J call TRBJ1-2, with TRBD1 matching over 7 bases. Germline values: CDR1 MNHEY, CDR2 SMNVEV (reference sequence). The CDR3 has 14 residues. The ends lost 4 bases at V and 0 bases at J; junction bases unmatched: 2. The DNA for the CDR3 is TGTGCCAGCAGTTCGGGACAGCCTAACTATGGCTACACCTTC. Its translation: CASSSGQPNYGYTF.

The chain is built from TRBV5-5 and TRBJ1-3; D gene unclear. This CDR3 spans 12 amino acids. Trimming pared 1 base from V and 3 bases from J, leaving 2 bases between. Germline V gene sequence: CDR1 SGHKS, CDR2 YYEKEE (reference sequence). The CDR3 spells CASSLNGNTIYF. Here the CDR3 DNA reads TGTGCCAGCAGCTTGAATGGAAACACCATATATTTT.

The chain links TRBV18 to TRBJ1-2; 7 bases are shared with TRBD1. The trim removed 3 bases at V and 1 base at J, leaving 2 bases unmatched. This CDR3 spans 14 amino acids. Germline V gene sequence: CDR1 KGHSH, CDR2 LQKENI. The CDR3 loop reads CASSPQGDNYGYTF. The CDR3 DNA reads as TGTGCCAGCTCACCGCAGGGGGATAACTATGGCTACACCTTC.

CDR3 coding DNA: TGTGCCAGCAGCTCTCAGAGCAATCAGCCCCAGCATTTT. Translated: CASSSQSNQPQHF. The chain links TRBV7-2 to TRBJ1-5, with D unclear. Looked up from germline, CDR1 is SGHTA and CDR2 is FQGNSA. The CDR3 has 13 amino acids. The V end was cut by 4 bases, the J end by 1 base, with 5 bases between.

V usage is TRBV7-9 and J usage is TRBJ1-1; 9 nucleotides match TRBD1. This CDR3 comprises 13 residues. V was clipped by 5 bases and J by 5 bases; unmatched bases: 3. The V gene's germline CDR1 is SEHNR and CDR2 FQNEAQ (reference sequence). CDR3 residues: CASSGQGTTEAFF. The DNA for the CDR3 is TGTGCCAGCAGCGGACAGGGGACTACTGAAGCTTTCTTT. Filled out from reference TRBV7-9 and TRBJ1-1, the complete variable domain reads DTGVSQNPRHKITKRGQNVTFRCDPISEHNRLYWYRQTLGQGPEFLTYFQNEAQLEKSRLLSDRFSAERPKGSFSTLEIQRTEQGDSAMYLCASSGQGTTEAFFGQGTRLTVV.